These T cell receptor beta chains were read from a single sample in a study of response to subunit inactivated influenza vaccine. TCRdb ran MiXCR on the RT-PCR reads and lists one entry per CDR3 protein. The sample has about 570,000 distinct CDR3 sequences, roughly 12% seen once. Sample: PBMCs from blood, taken on the day of vaccination. The receptors stem from a man in his forties or fifties who received an inactivated influenza vaccine. CDR3s include the opening cysteine and the closing phenylalanine or tryptophan. The order of the fields is CDR3 protein, CDR3 DNA, V gene, J gene, clone size, D gene. The D gene is left open where the match is weak. Clone size is given for some rows only: seen once, a few or many times, or a class if the clone is expanded.

CDR3 protein: CASSSRLAGFKDTQYF; CDR3 DNA: TGTGCCAGCAGCTCTCGACTAGCGGGTTTTAAAGATACGCAGTATTTT; V gene: TRBV7-2; J gene: TRBJ2-3; clone size: .; D gene: TRBD2
CDR3 protein: CASRPGDSRSPYGYTF; CDR3 DNA: TGTGCCAGCAGACCGGGCGATAGTAGGAGTCCCTATGGCTACACCTTC; V gene: TRBV5-4; J gene: TRBJ1-2; clone size: .; D gene: .
CDR3 protein: CASSARVLLLMNTEAFF; CDR3 DNA: TGTGCCAGCAGCGCCAGGGTTCTACTGCTCATGAACACTGAAGCTTTCTTT; V gene: TRBV7-9; J gene: TRBJ1-1; clone size: many; D gene: .
CDR3 protein: CASSYPRGVVYEQYF; CDR3 DNA: TGTGCCAGCAGTTACCCCAGGGGGGTGGTTTACGAGCAGTACTTC; V gene: TRBV6-5; J gene: TRBJ2-7; clone size: many; D gene: .
CDR3 protein: CASSLPESGGEQFF; CDR3 DNA: TGCGCCAGCAGCCTCCCTGAAAGTGGGGGTGAGCAGTTCTTC; V gene: TRBV4-1; J gene: TRBJ2-1; clone size: many; D gene: .
CDR3 protein: CASSYWTGLYNEQFF; CDR3 DNA: TGTGCCAGCAGTTACTGGACAGGCTTGTACAATGAGCAGTTCTTC; V gene: TRBV6-5; J gene: TRBJ2-1; clone size: .; D gene: TRBD1
CDR3 protein: CASSSDNREEYF; CDR3 DNA: TGTGCCAGCAGCTCGGACAACCGCGAGGAGTACTTC; V gene: TRBV11-3; J gene: TRBJ2-7; clone size: .; D gene: .
CDR3 protein: CASRSTGRSAGELFF; CDR3 DNA: TGTGCCAGCAGGTCGACAGGGAGGTCAGCCGGGGAGCTGTTTTTT; V gene: TRBV5-6; J gene: TRBJ2-2; clone size: many; D gene: .
CDR3 protein: CASSLMAMATGERVDEQYF; CDR3 DNA: TGTGCCAGCAGCTTAATGGCGATGGCCACGGGGGAGAGAGTAGACGAGCAGTACTTC; V gene: TRBV11-1; J gene: TRBJ2-7; clone size: few; D gene: .
CDR3 protein: CASSQRRGIEAFF; CDR3 DNA: TGCGCCAGCAGCCAGAGGCGGGGAATTGAAGCTTTCTTT; V gene: TRBV4-3; J gene: TRBJ1-1; clone size: many; D gene: .
CDR3 protein: CSAPVQGGYTF; CDR3 DNA: TGCAGTGCCCCAGTCCAGGGCGGCTACACCTTC; V gene: TRBV20-1; J gene: TRBJ1-2; clone size: .; D gene: .
CDR3 protein: CSAAEEAPYGYTF; CDR3 DNA: TGCAGTGCCGCGGAGGAAGCCCCCTATGGCTACACCTTC; V gene: TRBV20-1; J gene: TRBJ1-2; clone size: few; D gene: .
CDR3 protein: CASTGWNYEQYF; CDR3 DNA: TGTGCCAGCACCGGGTGGAACTACGAGCAGTACTTC; V gene: TRBV6-2/TRBV6-3; J gene: TRBJ2-7; clone size: few; D gene: .
CDR3 protein: CASSEALLGTGGSGANVLTF; CDR3 DNA: TGTGCCAGCAGTGAAGCGCTTCTCGGGACAGGGGGCTCTGGGGCCAACGTCCTGACTTTC; V gene: TRBV2; J gene: TRBJ2-6; clone size: few; D gene: TRBD1
CDR3 protein: CASSHGTGDETQYF; CDR3 DNA: TGTGCCAGCAGCCATGGGACAGGGGACGAGACCCAGTACTTC; V gene: TRBV11-1; J gene: TRBJ2-5; clone size: .; D gene: TRBD1
CDR3 protein: CASSGVSTDTQYF; CDR3 DNA: TGCGCCAGCAGCGGGGTTAGCACAGATACGCAGTATTTT; V gene: TRBV5-1; J gene: TRBJ2-3; clone size: few; D gene: .
CDR3 protein: CASIGAGTGKNIQYF; CDR3 DNA: TGTGCCAGCATTGGAGCCGGGACAGGGAAAAACATTCAGTACTTC; V gene: TRBV6-2/TRBV6-3; J gene: TRBJ2-4; clone size: few; D gene: TRBD1
CDR3 protein: CASSLRRGPYNEQFF; CDR3 DNA: TGTGCCAGCAGCTTAAGGCGGGGGCCGTACAATGAGCAGTTCTTC; V gene: TRBV7-9; J gene: TRBJ2-1; clone size: many; D gene: .
CDR3 protein: CASSPSQRITSGANVLTF; CDR3 DNA: TGTGCCAGCTCACCGTCTCAACGAATTACTTCTGGGGCCAACGTCCTGACTTTC; V gene: TRBV18; J gene: TRBJ2-6; clone size: .; D gene: .
CDR3 protein: CASSLNLGQGHEQYF; CDR3 DNA: TGTGCCAGCAGTTTAAATTTGGGACAGGGCCACGAGCAGTACTTC; V gene: TRBV28; J gene: TRBJ2-7; clone size: few; D gene: TRBD1
CDR3 protein: CSARRGPGGYNEQFF; CDR3 DNA: TGCAGTGCTAGACGCGGGCCCGGGGGGTACAATGAGCAGTTCTTC; V gene: TRBV20-1; J gene: TRBJ2-1; clone size: few; D gene: TRBD2
CDR3 protein: CASSEDGSSGNTIYF; CDR3 DNA: TGTGCCAGCAGTGAAGACGGAAGCTCTGGAAACACCATATATTTT; V gene: TRBV12-3/TRBV12-4; J gene: TRBJ1-3; clone size: many; D gene: .
CDR3 protein: CASSLAGAETGELFF; CDR3 DNA: TGCGCCAGCAGCTTGGCAGGGGCTGAGACCGGGGAGCTGTTTTTT; V gene: TRBV5-1; J gene: TRBJ2-2; clone size: few; D gene: .
CDR3 protein: CASSWPGGVNTEAFF; CDR3 DNA: TGCGCCAGCAGCTGGCCCGGGGGGGTGAACACTGAAGCTTTCTTT; V gene: TRBV5-1; J gene: TRBJ1-1; clone size: few; D gene: .
CDR3 protein: CASSFTGTGGGETQYF; CDR3 DNA: TGTGCCAGCAGCTTTACCGGGACAGGGGGGGGAGAGACCCAGTACTTC; V gene: TRBV9; J gene: TRBJ2-5; clone size: few; D gene: TRBD1
CDR3 protein: CASSLMGQNYEQYF; CDR3 DNA: TGCGCCAGCAGCTTGATGGGACAGAACTACGAGCAGTACTTC; V gene: TRBV5-1; J gene: TRBJ2-7; clone size: .; D gene: TRBD1
CDR3 protein: CASSSGVVYTF; CDR3 DNA: TGTGCCAGCAGTTCGGGGGTCGTCTACACCTTC; V gene: TRBV12-3/TRBV12-4; J gene: TRBJ1-2; clone size: .; D gene: .
CDR3 protein: CSARDLFRERSTDTQYF; CDR3 DNA: TGCAGTGCTAGGGATCTATTCCGGGAGCGGAGCACAGATACGCAGTATTTT; V gene: TRBV20-1; J gene: TRBJ2-3; clone size: .; D gene: .
CDR3 protein: CASRTGISSYEQYF; CDR3 DNA: TGTGCCAGCAGGACAGGGATCTCGAGCTACGAGCAGTACTTC; V gene: TRBV28; J gene: TRBJ2-7; clone size: .; D gene: TRBD1
CDR3 protein: CASSLGGGSTGELFF; CDR3 DNA: TGTGCCAGCAGTTTAGGTGGGGGTAGTACCGGGGAGCTGTTTTTT; V gene: TRBV12-3/TRBV12-4; J gene: TRBJ2-2; clone size: .; D gene: .
CDR3 protein: CASSASQNRLNTEAFF; CDR3 DNA: TGTGCCAGCAGCGCCTCCCAAAACCGTCTCAACACTGAAGCTTTCTTT; V gene: TRBV7-9; J gene: TRBJ1-1; clone size: few; D gene: .
CDR3 protein: CASGRTGQETQYF; CDR3 DNA: TGTGCCAGCGGACGGACAGGCCAAGAGACCCAGTACTTC; V gene: TRBV12-3/TRBV12-4; J gene: TRBJ2-5; clone size: few; D gene: TRBD1
CDR3 protein: CSLGRDPSAIYPQHF; CDR3 DNA: TGCAGCCTAGGACGGGACCCCTCTGCCATATATCCCCAGCATTTT; V gene: TRBV29-1; J gene: TRBJ1-5; clone size: .; D gene: .
CDR3 protein: CASSPFGYSTDTQYF; CDR3 DNA: TGTGCCAGCTCACCATTCGGGTATAGCACAGATACGCAGTATTTT; V gene: TRBV18; J gene: TRBJ2-3; clone size: few; D gene: .
CDR3 protein: CASSPQGQNTGELFF; CDR3 DNA: TGCGCCAGCAGCCCGCAGGGACAGAACACCGGGGAGCTGTTTTTT; V gene: TRBV5-1; J gene: TRBJ2-2; clone size: few; D gene: .
CDR3 protein: CASSLWGNKNIQYF; CDR3 DNA: TGTGCCAGCTCCCTATGGGGTAACAAAAACATTCAGTACTTC; V gene: TRBV2; J gene: TRBJ2-4; clone size: many; D gene: .